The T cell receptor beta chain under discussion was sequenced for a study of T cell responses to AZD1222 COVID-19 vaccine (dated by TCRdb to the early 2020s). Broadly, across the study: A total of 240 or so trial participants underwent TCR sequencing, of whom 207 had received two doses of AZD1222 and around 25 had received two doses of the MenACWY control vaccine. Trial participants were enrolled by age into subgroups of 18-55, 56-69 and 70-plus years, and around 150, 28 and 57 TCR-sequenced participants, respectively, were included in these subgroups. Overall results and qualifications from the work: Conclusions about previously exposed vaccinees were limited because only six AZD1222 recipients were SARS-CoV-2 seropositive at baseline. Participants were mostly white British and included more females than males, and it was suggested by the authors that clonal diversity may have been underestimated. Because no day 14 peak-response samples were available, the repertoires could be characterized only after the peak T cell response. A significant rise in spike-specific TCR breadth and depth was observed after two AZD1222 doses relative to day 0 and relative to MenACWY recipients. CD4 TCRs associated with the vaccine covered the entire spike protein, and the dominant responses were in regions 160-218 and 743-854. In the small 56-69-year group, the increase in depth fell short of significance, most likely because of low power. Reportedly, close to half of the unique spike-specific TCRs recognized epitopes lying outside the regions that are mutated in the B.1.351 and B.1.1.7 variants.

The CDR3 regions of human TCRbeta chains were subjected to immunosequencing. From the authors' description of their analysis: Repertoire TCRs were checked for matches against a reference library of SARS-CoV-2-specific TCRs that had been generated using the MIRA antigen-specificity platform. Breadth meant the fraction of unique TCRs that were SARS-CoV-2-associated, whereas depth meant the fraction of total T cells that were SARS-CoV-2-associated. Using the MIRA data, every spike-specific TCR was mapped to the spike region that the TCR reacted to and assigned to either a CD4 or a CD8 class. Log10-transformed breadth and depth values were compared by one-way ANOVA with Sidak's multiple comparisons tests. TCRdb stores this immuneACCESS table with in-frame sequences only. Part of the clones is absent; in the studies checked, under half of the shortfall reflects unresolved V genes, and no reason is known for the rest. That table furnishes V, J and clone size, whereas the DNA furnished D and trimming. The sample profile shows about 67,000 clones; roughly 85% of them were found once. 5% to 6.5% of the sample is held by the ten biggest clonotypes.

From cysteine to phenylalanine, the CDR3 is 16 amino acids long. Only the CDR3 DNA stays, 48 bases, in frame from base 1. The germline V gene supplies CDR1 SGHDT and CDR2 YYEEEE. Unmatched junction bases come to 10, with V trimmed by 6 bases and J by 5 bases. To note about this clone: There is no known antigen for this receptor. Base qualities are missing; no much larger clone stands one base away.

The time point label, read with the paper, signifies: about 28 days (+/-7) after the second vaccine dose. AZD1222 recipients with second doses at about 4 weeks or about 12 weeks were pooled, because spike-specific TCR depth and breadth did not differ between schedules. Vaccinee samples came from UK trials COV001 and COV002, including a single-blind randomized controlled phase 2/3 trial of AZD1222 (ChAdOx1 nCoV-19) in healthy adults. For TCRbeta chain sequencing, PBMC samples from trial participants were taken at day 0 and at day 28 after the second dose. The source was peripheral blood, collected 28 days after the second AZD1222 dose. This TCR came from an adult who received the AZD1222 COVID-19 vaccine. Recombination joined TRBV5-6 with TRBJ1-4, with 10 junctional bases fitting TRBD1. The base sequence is TGTGCCAGCACCTCGCGACAGGGGGCATCGAATGAAAAACTGTTTTTT. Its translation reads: CASTSRQGASNEKLFF.